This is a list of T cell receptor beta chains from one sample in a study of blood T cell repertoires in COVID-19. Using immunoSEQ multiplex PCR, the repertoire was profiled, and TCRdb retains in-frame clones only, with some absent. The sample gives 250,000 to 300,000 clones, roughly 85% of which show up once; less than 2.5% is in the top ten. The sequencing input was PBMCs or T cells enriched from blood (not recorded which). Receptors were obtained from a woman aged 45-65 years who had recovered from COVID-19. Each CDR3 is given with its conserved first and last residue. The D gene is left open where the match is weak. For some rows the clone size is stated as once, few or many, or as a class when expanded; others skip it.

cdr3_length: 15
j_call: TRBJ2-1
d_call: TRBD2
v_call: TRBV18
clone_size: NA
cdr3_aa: CASSPGLAGDVEQFF
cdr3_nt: TGTGCCAGCTCACCGGGACTAGCGGGAGACGTTGAGCAGTTCTTC

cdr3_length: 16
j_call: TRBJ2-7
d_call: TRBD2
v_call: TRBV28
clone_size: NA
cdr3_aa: CASSFPLDWGRDEQYF
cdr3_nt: TGTGCCAGCAGTTTCCCCCTGGACTGGGGGAGGGACGAGCAGTACTTC

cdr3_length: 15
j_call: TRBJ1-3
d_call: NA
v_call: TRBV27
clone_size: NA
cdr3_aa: CASSFSASSGNTIYF
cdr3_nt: TGTGCCAGCAGTTTTTCAGCGAGCTCTGGAAACACCATATATTTT

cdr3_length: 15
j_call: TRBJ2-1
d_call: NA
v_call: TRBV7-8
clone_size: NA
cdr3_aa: CASSSGLVYYNEQFF
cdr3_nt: TGTGCCAGCAGCTCAGGACTGGTATACTACAATGAGCAGTTCTTC

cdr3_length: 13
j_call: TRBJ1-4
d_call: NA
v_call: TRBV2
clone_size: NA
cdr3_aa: CASRGFTNEKLFF
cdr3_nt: TGTGCCAGTCGGGGATTCACTAATGAAAAACTGTTTTTT

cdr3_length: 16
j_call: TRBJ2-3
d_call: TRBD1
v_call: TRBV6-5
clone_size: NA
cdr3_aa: CASSSQTGWGTDTQYF
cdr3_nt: TGTGCCAGCAGTTCCCAGACAGGGTGGGGCACAGATACGCAGTATTTT

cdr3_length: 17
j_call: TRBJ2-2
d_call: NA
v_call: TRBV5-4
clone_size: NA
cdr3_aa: CASTIGLHALNTGELFF
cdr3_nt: TGTGCCAGCACAATCGGACTTCATGCGCTCAACACCGGGGAGCTGTTTTTT

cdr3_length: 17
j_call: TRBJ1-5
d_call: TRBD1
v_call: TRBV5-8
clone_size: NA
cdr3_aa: CASSQQQGVGSNQPQHF
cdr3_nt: TGTGCCAGCAGCCAACAACAGGGGGTAGGCAGCAATCAGCCCCAGCATTTT

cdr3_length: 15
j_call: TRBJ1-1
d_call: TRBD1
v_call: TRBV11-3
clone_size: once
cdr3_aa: CASSAAGTENTEAFF
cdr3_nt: TGTGCCAGCAGCGCCGCCGGGACAGAGAACACTGAAGCTTTCTTT

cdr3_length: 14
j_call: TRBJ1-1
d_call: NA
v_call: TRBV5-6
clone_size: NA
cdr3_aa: CASSFIWDIGEAFF
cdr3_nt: TGTGCCAGCAGCTTCATCTGGGACATAGGTGAGGCTTTCTTT

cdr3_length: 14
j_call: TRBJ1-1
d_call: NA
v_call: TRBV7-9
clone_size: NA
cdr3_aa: CASSLVVKNTEAFF
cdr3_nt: TGTGCCAGCAGCTTGGTAGTAAAGAACACTGAAGCTTTCTTT

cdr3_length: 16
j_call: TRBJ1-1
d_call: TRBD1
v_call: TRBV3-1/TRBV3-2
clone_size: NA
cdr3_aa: CASSYLPGQGSTEAFF
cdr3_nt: TGTGCCAGCAGCTACCTCCCGGGACAGGGGTCCACTGAAGCTTTCTTT

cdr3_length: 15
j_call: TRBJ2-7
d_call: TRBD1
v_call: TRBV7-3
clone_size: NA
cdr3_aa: CASSLMGTGVHEQYF
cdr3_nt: TGTGCCAGCAGCTTAATGGGGACAGGGGTCCACGAGCAGTACTTC

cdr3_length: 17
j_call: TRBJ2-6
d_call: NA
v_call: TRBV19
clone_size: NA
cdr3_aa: CASSTQGVTSGANVLTF
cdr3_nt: TGTGCCAGTAGTACCCAGGGCGTAACCTCTGGGGCCAACGTCCTGACTTTC

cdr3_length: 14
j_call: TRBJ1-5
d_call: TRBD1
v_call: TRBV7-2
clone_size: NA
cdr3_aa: CASRASGGTQPQHF
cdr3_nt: TGTGCCAGCCGCGCTTCAGGGGGCACTCAGCCCCAGCATTTT

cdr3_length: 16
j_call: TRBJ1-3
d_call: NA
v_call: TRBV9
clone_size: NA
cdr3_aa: CASSPKDTGSGNTIYF
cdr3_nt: TGTGCCAGCAGCCCCAAAGACACAGGCTCTGGAAACACCATATATTTT

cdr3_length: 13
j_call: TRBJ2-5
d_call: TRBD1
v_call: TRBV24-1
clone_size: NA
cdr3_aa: CATSPGQGRAQYF
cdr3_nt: TGTGCCACCAGCCCGGGACAGGGTAGGGCCCAGTACTTC

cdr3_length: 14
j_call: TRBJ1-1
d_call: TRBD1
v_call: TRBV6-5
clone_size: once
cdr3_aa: CASSTDRGTTEAFF
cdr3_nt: TGTGCCAGCAGTACGGACAGGGGAACGACTGAAGCTTTCTTT

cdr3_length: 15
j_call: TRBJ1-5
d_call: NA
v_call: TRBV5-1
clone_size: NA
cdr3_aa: CASSLGQGGNQPQHF
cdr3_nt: TGCGCCAGCAGCTTGGGGCAGGGTGGCAATCAGCCCCAGCATTTT

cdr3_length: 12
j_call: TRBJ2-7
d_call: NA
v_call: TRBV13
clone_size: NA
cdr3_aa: CASSPSSYEQYF
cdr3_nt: TGTGCCAGCAGCCCGAGCTCCTACGAGCAGTACTTC

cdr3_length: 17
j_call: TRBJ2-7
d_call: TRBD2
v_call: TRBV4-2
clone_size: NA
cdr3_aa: CASSQPPGAGGPNEQYF
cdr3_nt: TGTGCCAGCAGCCAACCGCCGGGAGCGGGAGGGCCCAACGAGCAGTACTTC

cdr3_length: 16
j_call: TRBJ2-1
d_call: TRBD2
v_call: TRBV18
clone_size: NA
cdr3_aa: CASSRASGRTYNEQFF
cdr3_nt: TGTGCCAGCTCACGAGCTAGCGGGAGGACCTACAATGAGCAGTTCTTC

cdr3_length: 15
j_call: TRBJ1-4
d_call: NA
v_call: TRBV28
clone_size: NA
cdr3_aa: CATLSETGIYEKLFF
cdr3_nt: TGTGCCACACTCTCGGAAACAGGGATTTATGAAAAACTGTTTTTT

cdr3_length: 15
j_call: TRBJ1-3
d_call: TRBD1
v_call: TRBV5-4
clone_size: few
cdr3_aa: CASSLKQGAGNTIYF
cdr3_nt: TGTGCCAGCAGCTTGAAACAGGGGGCGGGAAACACCATATATTTT

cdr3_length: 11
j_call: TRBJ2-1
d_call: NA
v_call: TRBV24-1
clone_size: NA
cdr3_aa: CATSAGGEQFF
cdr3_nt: TGTGCCACCAGCGCGGGCGGCGAGCAGTTCTTC

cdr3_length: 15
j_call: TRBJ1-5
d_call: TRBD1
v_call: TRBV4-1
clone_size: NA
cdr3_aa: CASSPGTGGAEPQHF
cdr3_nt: TGCGCCAGCAGCCCTGGGACAGGGGGCGCGGAGCCCCAGCATTTT

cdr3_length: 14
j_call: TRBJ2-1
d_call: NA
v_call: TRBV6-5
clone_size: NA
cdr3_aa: CASRRLEFYNEQFF
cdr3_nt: TGTGCCAGCAGGAGACTAGAATTCTACAATGAGCAGTTCTTC

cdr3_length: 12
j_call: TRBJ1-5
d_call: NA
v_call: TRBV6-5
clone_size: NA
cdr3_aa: CASSFGNQPQHF
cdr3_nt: TGTGCCAGCTCGTTCGGCAATCAGCCCCAGCATTTT

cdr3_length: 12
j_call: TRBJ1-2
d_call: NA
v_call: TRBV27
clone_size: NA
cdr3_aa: CASGGRDRGYIF
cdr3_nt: TGTGCCAGTGGGGGGAGGGACCGTGGCTACATCTTC

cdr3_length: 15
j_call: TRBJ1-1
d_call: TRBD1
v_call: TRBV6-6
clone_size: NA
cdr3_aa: CASRDRGLLDTEAFF
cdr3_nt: TGTGCCAGCAGAGACAGGGGGTTGTTGGACACTGAAGCTTTCTTT

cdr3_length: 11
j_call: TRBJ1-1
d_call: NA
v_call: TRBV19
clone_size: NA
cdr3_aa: CASTYYREAFF
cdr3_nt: TGTGCCAGTACCTACTACAGGGAAGCTTTCTTT

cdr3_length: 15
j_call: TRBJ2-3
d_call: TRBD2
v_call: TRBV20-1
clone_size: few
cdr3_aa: CSASWASGSTDTQYF
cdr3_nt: TGCAGTGCTAGTTGGGCTAGCGGGAGCACAGATACGCAGTATTTT

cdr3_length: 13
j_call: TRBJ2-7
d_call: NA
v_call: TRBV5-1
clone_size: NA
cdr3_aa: CASSLGTAGEQYF
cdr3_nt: TGCGCCAGCAGCTTGGGTACAGCAGGAGAGCAGTACTTC

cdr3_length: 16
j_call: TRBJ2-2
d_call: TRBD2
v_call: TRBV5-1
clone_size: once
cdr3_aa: CASSFSLAGVAGELFF
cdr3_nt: TGCGCCAGCAGCTTTTCGCTAGCGGGAGTCGCCGGGGAGCTGTTTTTT

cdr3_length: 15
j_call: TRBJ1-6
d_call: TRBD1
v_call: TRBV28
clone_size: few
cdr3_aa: CASFGDRLYNSPLHF
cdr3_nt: TGTGCCAGCTTCGGGGACAGGCTTTATAATTCACCCCTCCACTTT

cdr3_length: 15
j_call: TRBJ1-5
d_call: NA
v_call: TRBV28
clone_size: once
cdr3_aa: CASSPPPRAASPQHF
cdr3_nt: TGTGCCAGCAGTCCCCCTCCCAGGGCCGCGTCGCCCCAGCATTTT

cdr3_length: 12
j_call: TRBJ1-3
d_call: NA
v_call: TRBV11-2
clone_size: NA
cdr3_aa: CGVRSSGNTIYF
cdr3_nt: TGTGGCGTGCGGTCCTCTGGAAACACCATATATTTT

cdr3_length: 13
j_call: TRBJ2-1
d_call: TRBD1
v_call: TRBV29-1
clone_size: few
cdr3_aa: CSVGTGGYNEQFF
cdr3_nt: TGCAGCGTCGGGACAGGGGGCTACAATGAGCAGTTCTTC

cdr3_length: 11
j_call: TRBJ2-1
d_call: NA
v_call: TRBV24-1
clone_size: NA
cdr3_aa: CATSGNNEQFF
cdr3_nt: TGTGCCACCAGTGGTAACAATGAGCAGTTCTTC